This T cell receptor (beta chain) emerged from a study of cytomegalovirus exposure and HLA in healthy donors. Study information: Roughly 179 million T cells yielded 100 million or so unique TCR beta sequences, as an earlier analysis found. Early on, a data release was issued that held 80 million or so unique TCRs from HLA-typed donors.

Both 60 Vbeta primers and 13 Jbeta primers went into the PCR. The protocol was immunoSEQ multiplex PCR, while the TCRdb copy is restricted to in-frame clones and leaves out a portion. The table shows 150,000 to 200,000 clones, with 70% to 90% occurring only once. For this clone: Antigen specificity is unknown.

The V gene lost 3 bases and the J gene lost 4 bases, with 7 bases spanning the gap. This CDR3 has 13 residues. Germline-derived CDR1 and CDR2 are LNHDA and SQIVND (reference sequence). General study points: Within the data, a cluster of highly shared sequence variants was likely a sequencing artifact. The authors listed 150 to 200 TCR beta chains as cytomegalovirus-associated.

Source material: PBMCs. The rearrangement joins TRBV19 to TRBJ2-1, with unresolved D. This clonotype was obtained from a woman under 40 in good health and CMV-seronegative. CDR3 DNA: TGTGCCAGTAGTATCAGCGCTTACAATGAGCAGTTCTTC. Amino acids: CASSISAYNEQFF.